These 26 T cell receptor beta chains came from one sample sequenced in a study of blood T cell repertoires in COVID-19. Here immunoSEQ multiplex PCR was the method, and the copy in TCRdb shows in-frame clones only, minus some. This table holds over 110,000 clones, more than 70% found once. Sequencing input: PBMCs or T cells enriched from blood (not recorded which). Receptors were obtained from a man in his forties or fifties with acute COVID-19.

The chain has TRBV6-6 and TRBJ2-1, with 10 bases lining up with TRBD2. This CDR3 has 16 residues. V dropped 2 bases and J dropped 12; count of bases not matched to a gene: 13. Germline CDR1 reads MNHNY; CDR2 reads SVGAGI (reference sequence). This CDR3 is CASSYPRTSGGGGQFF. As DNA, the CDR3 is TGTGCCAGCAGTTACCCGAGGACTAGCGGCGGGGGGGGGCAGTTCTTC.

The chain employs TRBV7-6 and TRBJ1-3; 7 positions agree with TRBD1. CDR1 is SGHVS, CDR2 FNYEAQ, per germline. V trimming: 4 bases; J trimming: 0 bases; junction bases outside the gene matches: 6. The CDR3 runs to 16 residues. CDR3 bases: TGTGCCAGCAGCTCGGGGACAGTAAACTCTGGAAACACCATATATTTT. It encodes CASSSGTVNSGNTIYF. Full variable domain (outside the CDR3, taken from reference TRBV7-6 and TRBJ1-3): GAGVSQSPRYKVTKRGQDVALRCDPISGHVSLYWYRQALGQGPEFLTYFNYEAQQDKSGLPNDRFSAERPEGSISTLTIQRTEQRDSAMYRCASSSGTVNSGNTIYFGEGSWLTVV.

V is TRBV6-6 and J is TRBJ1-2, with 8 bases fitting TRBD1. V trimming: 6 bases; J trimming: 3 bases; junction bases outside the gene matches: 6. The germline CDR1 and CDR2 sequences are MNHNY and SVGAGI (reference sequence). This CDR3 has 14 residues. The CDR3 coding sequence is TGTGCCAGCAGCCGGGACAGGTTGGACTATGGCTACACCTTC. This gives the protein CASSRDRLDYGYTF.

The chain has TRBV5-1 and TRBJ2-1, with 7 bases identical to TRBD1. The V gene end was trimmed by 1 base and the J gene end by 2 bases; junction bases not matched to a gene: 3. This CDR3 region has 15 residues. CDR1 and CDR2 from the germline V gene are SGHRS and YFSETQ. The CDR3 nucleotides read TGCGCCAGCAGCTTGCATGGGACAGCCTACAATGAGCAGTTCTTC. Amino acid sequence: CASSLHGTAYNEQFF.

This clone was observed a few times. The rearrangement uses TRBV28 and TRBJ2-5; tentative D call: TRBD2 (7 bases). With 10 bases removed from V and 9 bases from J, the gap between germline ends came to 30 bases. The CDR3 has 16 residues. Germline V gene sequence: CDR1 MDHEN, CDR2 SYDVKM. Here the CDR3 DNA reads TGTGCCATATTGGGGTCGGCTAGCGGCTCAGGGGTGGCCCAGTACTTC. Its translation is CAILGSASGSGVAQYF.

The rearrangement joins TRBV11-2 to TRBJ1-5; 8 nucleotides match TRBD1. Unmatched junction bases numbered 1, after V lost 2 bases and J lost 1 base. In germline, CDR1 is SGHAT, CDR2 FQNNGV. This CDR3 is 15 amino acids long. Here the CDR3 reads CASSLNRGSNQPQHF. CDR3 nucleotides: TGTGCCAGCAGCTTAAACAGGGGGAGCAATCAGCCCCAGCATTTT. Combining the CDR3 with reference TRBV11-2 and TRBJ1-5 gives the whole variable domain EAGVAQSPRYKIIEKRQSVAFWCNPISGHATLYWYQQILGQGPKLLIQFQNNGVVDDSQLPKDRFSAERLKGVDSTLKIQPAKLEDSAVYLCASSLNRGSNQPQHFGDGTRLSIL.

This clone has a single count. V usage is TRBV4-2 and J usage is TRBJ1-2, with D possibly TRBD1 on 6 matching bases. The V end was cut by 2 bases, the J end by 4 bases, with 23 bases between. Germline-derived CDR1 and CDR2 are LGHNA and YNFKEQ. This CDR3 comprises 18 residues. CDR3 amino acids: CASSQHDRDIDSGYGYTF. CDR3 DNA: TGTGCCAGCAGCCAACACGACCGGGACATCGACAGCGGCTATGGCTACACCTTC.

The gene calls are TRBV25-1 and TRBJ2-7; D gene uncertain. Trimming took 0 bases from V and 3 from J, leaving 6 bases between them. The CDR3 spans 13 residues. Germline V CDR1 and CDR2: MGHDK, SYGVNS. As DNA, the CDR3 is TGTGCCAGCAGTGAATATCGGAGCTACGAGCAGTACTTC. This sequence encodes CASSEYRSYEQYF.

The genes are TRBV2 and TRBJ2-7, with TRBD2 as a possible D gene (5 bases). The CDR3 runs 13 residues. V lost 0 bases, J lost 11 bases, and 14 bases lay in between. CDR1 and CDR2 (germline): SNHLY, FYNNEI. The CDR3 nucleotides read TGTGCCAGCAGTGAAGCAAGGCTAAGGAGGAAGTACTTC. Translating it yields CASSEARLRRKYF.

The J gene is TRBJ2-7, the V gene TRBV5-6, with 9 bases identical to TRBD2. J gave up 0 bases and V 4 bases, and 8 bases lay outside the gene matches. There are 16 residues in the CDR3. The germline gives CDR1 SGHDT, CDR2 YYEEEE. The CDR3, as DNA: TGTGCCAGCAGCCCTCCTAGCGGGACGTACTCCTACGAGCAGTACTTC. This sequence encodes CASSPPSGTYSYEQYF.

The chain combines TRBV19 with TRBJ1-5; D ambiguous. CDR3 size: 18 residues. Germline V gene sequence: CDR1 LNHDA, CDR2 SQIVND (reference sequence). V lost 5 bases and J lost 0, with 20 bases in between. CDR3 coding DNA: TGTGCCAGTAGTGCCGGGTTCCCTAACGCCGGTAGCAATCAGCCCCAGCATTTT. This sequence encodes CASSAGFPNAGSNQPQHF.

CDR3 region: CSVEIAGGIYEQFF. CDR3 DNA: TGCAGCGTTGAAATAGCGGGAGGGATTTATGAGCAGTTCTTC. This chain links TRBV29-1 with TRBJ2-1; 11 bases are a match to TRBD2. CDR1 and CDR2 (germline): SQVTM, ANQGSEA. The length of the CDR3 is 14 residues. With 2 bases clipped from V and 8 bases from J, the junction kept 5 bases outside the gene matches.

The rearrangement uses TRBV7-2 and TRBJ1-2; 7 bases agree with TRBD1. The CDR3 is 16 residues long. Losses at the gene ends were 5 bases for V and 2 bases for J; bases not matched to a gene: 11. Germline lookup yields CDR1 SGHTA and CDR2 FQGNSA. In nucleotides, the CDR3 is TGTGCCAGCAGCCCTTATTATTCGGGACAGAACTATGGCTACACCTTC. Amino acids: CASSPYYSGQNYGYTF. The full variable domain, in which reference TRBV7-2 and TRBJ1-2 provide the parts outside the CDR3, is GAGVSQSPSNKVTEKGKDVELRCDPISGHTALYWYRQSLGQGLEFLIYFQGNSAPDKSGLPSDRFSAERTGGSVSTLTIQRTQQEDSAVYLCASSPYYSGQNYGYTFGSGTRLTVV.

V and J are TRBV5-5 and TRBJ2-2; 7 bases agree with TRBD1. CDR3 length equals 16 residues. From germline, CDR1 is SGHKS and CDR2 YYEKEE (reference sequence). With 4 bases clipped from V and 2 bases from J, the junction kept 8 bases outside the gene matches. The CDR3 loop is CASSRGRDSNTGELFF. The CDR3 bases are TGTGCCAGCAGCCGAGGCAGGGACAGCAACACCGGGGAGCTGTTTTTT.

The V gene is TRBV7-8, the J gene TRBJ2-1; possible D gene TRBD2, 5 bases. The CDR3 totals 13 residues. In germline, CDR1 is SGHVS, CDR2 FQNEAQ. The V gene lost 5 bases and the J gene lost 4 bases, with 9 bases spanning the gap. The CDR3 here is CASSPGEYNEQFF. The CDR3 nucleotides read TGTGCCAGCAGCCCCGGGGAATACAATGAGCAGTTCTTC.

V gene TRBV27 combines with J gene TRBJ1-2, with TRBD1 matching over 12 bases. Per germline, CDR1 MNHEY and CDR2 SMNVEV (reference sequence). The CDR3 spans 15 residues. V was pared by 4 bases and J by 8 bases, with 8 bases of the junction left unmatched. CDR3 sequence (DNA): TGTGCCAGCAGTTCTCCGGGACAGGGGGCGCGCGGCTACACCTTC. Its translation is CASSSPGQGARGYTF.

The V call is TRBV5-1, the J call TRBJ2-5; TRBD2 aligns across 8 bases. The CDR3 extends over 15 amino acids. The germline V gene has CDR1 SGHRS and CDR2 YFSETQ. V lost 4 bases and J lost 5; bases outside the gene matches: 10. CDR3 amino acids: CASSAQRGTGETQYF. In DNA, the CDR3 is TGCGCCAGCAGCGCTCAGCGGGGGACGGGGGAGACCCAGTACTTC.

This chain uses TRBV5-4 with TRBJ2-5; 7 nucleotides match TRBD1. In germline, CDR1 is SGHNT, CDR2 YYREEE (reference sequence). This CDR3 has 14 amino acids. J lost 4 bases, V lost 4 bases, and 7 bases had no gene match. The CDR3 here is CASSTPGQLETQYF. As DNA, the CDR3 is TGTGCCAGCAGCACCCCGGGACAGTTAGAGACCCAGTACTTC.

J is TRBJ2-7 and V is TRBV2; D remains unclear. CDR1 and CDR2 from the germline V gene are SNHLY and FYNNEI. The V end lost 7 bases, the J end lost 5 bases, and 9 bases lay between the germline ends. This CDR3 is 11 amino acids long. CDR3 amino acids: CASTLPDEQYF. The CDR3 DNA reads TGTGCCAGCACCCTCCCGGACGAGCAGTACTTC.

The CDR3 loop reads CASSVATNGGNQPQHF. In nucleotides, the CDR3 is TGTGCCAGCAGCGTAGCTACGAACGGGGGCAATCAGCCCCAGCATTTT. V is TRBV9 and J is TRBJ1-5; D call uncertain. Germline CDR1 is SGDLS and CDR2 is YYNGEE. This CDR3 comprises 16 residues. Trimming shortened V by 0 bases and J by 2 bases, and 12 bases separated the two germline ends.

The chain couples TRBV28 to TRBJ1-1, with TRBD1 identical over 9 bases. Trimming cost V 9 bases and J 6 bases; bases outside gene matches: 8. Germline V gene lookup returns CDR1 MDHEN and CDR2 SYDVKM. The CDR3 has 13 amino acids. For the CDR3, the DNA is TGTGCCAGTCTGGGACAGGGAAGATCTGAAGCTTTCTTT. Translated: CASLGQGRSEAFF.

This clone was recorded only once. The DNA for the CDR3 is TGTGCCAGCAGCTTAGTAGCGGGGGAGCAGTTCTTC. Its translation: CASSLVAGEQFF. The chain has TRBV7-6 and TRBJ2-1; 8 bases are a match to TRBD2. From germline, CDR1 is SGHVS and CDR2 FNYEAQ. This CDR3 has 12 amino acids. V was pared by 1 base and J by 10 bases, with 0 bases of the junction left unmatched. Variable domain in full (rest from reference TRBV7-6 and TRBJ2-1): GAGVSQSPRYKVTKRGQDVALRCDPISGHVSLYWYRQALGQGPEFLTYFNYEAQQDKSGLPNDRFSAERPEGSISTLTIQRTEQRDSAMYRCASSLVAGEQFFGPGTRLTVL.

This chain connects TRBV29-1 to TRBJ2-2; tentatively, D is TRBD2 (5 bases). The CDR3 has 13 residues. Trimming stripped 7 bases from V and 6 bases from J, with 15 bases between. Germline CDR1 is SQVTM and CDR2 is ANQGSEA. CDR3 sequence reads: CSGVTTYPGELFF. For the CDR3, the DNA is TGCAGCGGGGTGACTACTTACCCCGGGGAGCTGTTTTTT.

J is TRBJ2-5 and V is TRBV4-1; possible D gene TRBD2, 6 bases. CDR3 length: 15 amino acids. V was cut by 3 bases and J by 9 bases, with 20 bases left in between. Per the germline V gene, CDR1 is MGHRA and CDR2 is YSYEKL. CDR3 residues: CASSQAGTYWAAQYF. DNA for the CDR3: TGCGCCAGCAGCCAGGCCGGGACTTATTGGGCGGCCCAGTACTTC.

The chain links TRBV3-1 (or the pseudogene TRBV3-2) to TRBJ1-6; possible D gene TRBD1, 6 bases. V shed 4 bases and J shed 10 bases, with 14 bases lying between them. The germline CDR1 and CDR2 sequences are LGHDT and YNNKEL (reference sequence). This CDR3 is 14 amino acids long. The CDR3 sequence is CASSPDGGHSPLHF. In nucleotides, the CDR3 is TGTGCCAGCAGCCCAGACGGGGGGCACTCACCCCTCCACTTT.

This chain connects TRBV28 to TRBJ2-2; 9 nucleotides line up with TRBD2. The V gene's germline CDR1 is MDHEN and CDR2 SYDVKM. This CDR3 comprises 17 residues. Losses at the gene ends were 4 bases for V and 7 bases for J; bases not matched to a gene: 13. CDR3 DNA sequence: TGTGCCAGCAGTTCCCCCTCAGCGGGAGGTCAGGTCGGGGAGCTGTTTTTT. Its protein product is CASSSPSAGGQVGELFF.